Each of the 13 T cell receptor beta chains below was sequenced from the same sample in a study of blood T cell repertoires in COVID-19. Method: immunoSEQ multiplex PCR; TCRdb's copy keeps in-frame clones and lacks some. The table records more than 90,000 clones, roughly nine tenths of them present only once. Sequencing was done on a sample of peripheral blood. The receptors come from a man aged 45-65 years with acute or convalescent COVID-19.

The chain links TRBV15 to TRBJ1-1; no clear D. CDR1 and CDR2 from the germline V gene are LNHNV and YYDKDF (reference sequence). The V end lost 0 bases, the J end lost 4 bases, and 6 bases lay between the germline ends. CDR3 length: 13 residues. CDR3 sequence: CATSRDPGTEAFF. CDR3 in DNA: TGTGCCACCAGCAGAGACCCGGGCACTGAAGCTTTCTTT.

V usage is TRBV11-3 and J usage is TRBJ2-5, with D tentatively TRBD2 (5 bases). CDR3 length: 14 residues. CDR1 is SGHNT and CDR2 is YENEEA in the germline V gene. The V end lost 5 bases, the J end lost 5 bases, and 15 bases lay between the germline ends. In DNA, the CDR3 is TGTGCCAGCAGCCCACGGGGTCATCGGGAGACCCAGTACTTC. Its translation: CASSPRGHRETQYF.

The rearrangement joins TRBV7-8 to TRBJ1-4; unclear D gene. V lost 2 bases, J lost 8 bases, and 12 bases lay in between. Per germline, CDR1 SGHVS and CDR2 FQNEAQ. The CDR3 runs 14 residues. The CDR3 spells CASSLSWVSEKLFF. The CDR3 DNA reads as TGTGCCAGCAGCTTATCTTGGGTTAGCGAAAAACTGTTTTTT. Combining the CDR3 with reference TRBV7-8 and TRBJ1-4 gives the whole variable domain GAGVSQSPRYKVAKRGQDVALRCDPISGHVSLFWYQQALGQGPEFLTYFQNEAQLDKSGLPSDRFFAERPEGSVSTLKIQRTQQEDSAVYLCASSLSWVSEKLFFGSGTQLSVL.

As DNA, the CDR3 is TGCGCCAGCAGCATACTAGCGGTGGAGCAGTTCTTC. Protein: CASSILAVEQFF. The J gene is TRBJ2-1, the V gene TRBV5-1, with 8 bases lining up with TRBD2. V dropped 4 bases and J dropped 10; count of bases not matched to a gene: 4. Germline V CDR1 and CDR2: SGHRS, YFSETQ. The CDR3 runs 12 residues. Full variable domain (remainder filled in from reference TRBV5-1 and TRBJ2-1): KAGVTQTPRYLIKTRGQQVTLSCSPISGHRSVSWYQQTPGQGLQFLFEYFSETQRNKGNFPGRFSGRQFSNSRSEMNVSTLELGDSALYLCASSILAVEQFFGPGTRLTVL.

CDR3 nucleotides: TGTGCCAGCAGCCAAGATAATCTAGCGGGTAATAAAGAGACCCAGTACTTC. This codes for CASSQDNLAGNKETQYF. The chain couples TRBV3-1 (or the pseudogene TRBV3-2) to TRBJ2-5; TRBD2 agrees at 8 bases. V was clipped by 0 bases and J by 3 bases; unmatched bases: 9. This CDR3 region has 17 residues. CDR1 and CDR2 (germline): LGHDT, YNNKEL (reference sequence).

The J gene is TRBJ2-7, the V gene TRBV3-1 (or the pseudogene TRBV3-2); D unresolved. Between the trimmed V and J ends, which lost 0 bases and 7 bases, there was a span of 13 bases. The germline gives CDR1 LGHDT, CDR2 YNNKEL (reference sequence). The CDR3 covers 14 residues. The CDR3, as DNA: TGTGCCAGCAGCCAAGATCAGGCTGGTAGGGAGCAGTACTTC. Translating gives CASSQDQAGREQYF.

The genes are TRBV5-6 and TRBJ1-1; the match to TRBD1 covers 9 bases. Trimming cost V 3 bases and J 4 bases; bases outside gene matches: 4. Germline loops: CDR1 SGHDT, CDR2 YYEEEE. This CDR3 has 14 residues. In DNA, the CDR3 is TGTGCCAGCAGCTGGGGGACAGGGTTCACTGAAGCTTTCTTT. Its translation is CASSWGTGFTEAFF.

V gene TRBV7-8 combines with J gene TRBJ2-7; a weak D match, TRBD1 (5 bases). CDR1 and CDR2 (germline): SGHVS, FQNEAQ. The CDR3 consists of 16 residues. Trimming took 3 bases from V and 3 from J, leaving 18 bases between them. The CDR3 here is CASSFPVPDTDYEQYF. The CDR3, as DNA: TGTGCCAGCAGCTTCCCGGTTCCGGACACCGACTACGAGCAGTACTTC. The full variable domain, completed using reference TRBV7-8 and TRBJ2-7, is GAGVSQSPRYKVAKRGQDVALRCDPISGHVSLFWYQQALGQGPEFLTYFQNEAQLDKSGLPSDRFFAERPEGSVSTLKIQRTQQEDSAVYLCASSFPVPDTDYEQYFGPGTRLTVT.

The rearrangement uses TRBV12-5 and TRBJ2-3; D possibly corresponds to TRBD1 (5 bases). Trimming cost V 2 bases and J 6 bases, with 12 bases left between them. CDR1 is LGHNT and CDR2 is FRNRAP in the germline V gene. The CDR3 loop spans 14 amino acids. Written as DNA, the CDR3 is TGTGCTAGTGGTTTGAGCAGGGAAATTGATACGCAGTATTTT. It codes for CASGLSREIDTQYF.

The CDR3 region has the DNA TGTGCCAGTAGTATAAAACCCGGGACAGGGAACGAGCAGTACTTC. Translation: CASSIKPGTGNEQYF. V gene TRBV19 combines with J gene TRBJ2-7, with 9 bases aligning to TRBD1. The trim removed 2 bases at V and 5 bases at J, leaving 7 bases unmatched. Germline V gene data show CDR1 as LNHDA and CDR2 as SQIVND (reference sequence). The length of the CDR3 is 15 residues.

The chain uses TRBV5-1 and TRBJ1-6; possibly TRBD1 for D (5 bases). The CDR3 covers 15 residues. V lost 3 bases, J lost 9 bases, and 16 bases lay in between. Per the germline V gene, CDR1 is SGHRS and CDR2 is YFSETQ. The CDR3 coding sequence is TGCGCCAGCAGCTCCCAAGGGAGGGGCGGTTCACCCCTCCACTTT. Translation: CASSSQGRGGSPLHF.

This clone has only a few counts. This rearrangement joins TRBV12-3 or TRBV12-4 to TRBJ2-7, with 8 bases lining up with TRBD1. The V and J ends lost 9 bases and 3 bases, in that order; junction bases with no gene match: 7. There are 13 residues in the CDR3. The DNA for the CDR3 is TGTGCCAGTAGGGGACAGGTTCACTACGAGCAGTACTTC. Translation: CASRGQVHYEQYF.

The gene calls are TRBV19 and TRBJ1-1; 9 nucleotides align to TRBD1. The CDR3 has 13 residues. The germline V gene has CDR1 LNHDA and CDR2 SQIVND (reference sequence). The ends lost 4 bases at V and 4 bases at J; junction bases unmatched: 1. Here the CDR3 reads CASSRDRATEAFF. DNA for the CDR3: TGTGCCAGTAGTAGGGACAGGGCCACTGAAGCTTTCTTT. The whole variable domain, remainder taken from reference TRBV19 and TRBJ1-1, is DGGITQSPKYLFRKEGQNVTLSCEQNLNHDAMYWYRQDPGQGLRLIYYSQIVNDFQKGDIAEGYSVSREKKESFPLTVTSAQKNPTAFYLCASSRDRATEAFFGQGTRLTVV.